Below, 29 T cell receptor beta chains from the same sample are listed, as sequenced in a study of T cells after yellow fever vaccination. In TCRdb, the 5' RACE reads were re-called with MiXCR into one record per CDR3 protein. The repertoire has some 560,000 distinct CDR3 sequences, roughly a sixth of them found once; the top ten carry around 16%. Here the sequenced sample was PBMCs, taken 5 to 6 days after the first yellow fever vaccination. All receptors come from a man aged 18-30 years who received the YFV17D yellow fever vaccine.

The chain recombines TRBV2 with TRBJ2-7, with 11 nucleotides matching TRBD1. Germline CDR1 SNHLY, CDR2 FYNNEI. CDR3 length: 15 amino acids. With 6 bases clipped from V and 0 bases from J, the junction kept 4 bases outside the gene matches. The CDR3 bases are TGTGCCAGCAGCGGGGACAGGGGGAGCTCCTACGAGCAGTACTTC. This codes for CASSGDRGSSYEQYF. The full variable domain, its missing parts supplied by reference TRBV2 and TRBJ2-7, is EPEVTQTPSHQVTQMGQEVILRCVPISNHLYFYWYRQILGQKVEFLVSFYNNEISEKSEIFDDQFSVERPDGSNFTLKIRSTKLEDSAMYFCASSGDRGSSYEQYFGPGTRLTVT.

V and J are TRBV5-5 and TRBJ1-6; D unresolved. V shed 0 bases and J shed 9 bases, with 13 bases lying between them. Germline CDR1 is SGHKS and CDR2 is YYEKEE (reference sequence). The CDR3 totals 15 residues. CDR3 in amino acids: CASSLGPGFGSPLHF. The DNA for the CDR3 is TGTGCCAGCAGCTTGGGTCCCGGGTTCGGTTCACCCCTCCACTTT.

The rearrangement links TRBV9 to TRBJ1-6; 9 bases align to TRBD1. The CDR3 runs 15 residues. The V segment lost 0 bases and the J segment 9 bases; nucleotides outside the gene matches: 4. Germline CDR1 SGDLS, CDR2 YYNGEE. The CDR3 sequence: CASSVDGTGFSPLHF. In DNA form, the CDR3 reads TGTGCCAGCAGCGTAGATGGGACAGGGTTTTCACCCCTCCACTTT.

The chain employs TRBV28 and TRBJ2-5, with TRBD1 identical over 9 bases. The CDR3 extends over 15 amino acids. The ends lost 6 bases at V and 3 bases at J; junction bases unmatched: 8. CDR1 is MDHEN and CDR2 is SYDVKM in the germline V gene. The CDR3 is CASRPPGQGKETQYF. As DNA, the CDR3 is TGTGCCAGCAGACCTCCGGGACAGGGAAAAGAGACCCAGTACTTC. Variable domain in full (rest from reference TRBV28 and TRBJ2-5): DVKVTQSSRYLVKRTGEKVFLECVQDMDHENMFWYRQDPGLGLRLIYFSYDVKMKEKGDIPEGYSVSREKKERFSLILESASTNQTSMYLCASRPPGQGKETQYFGPGTRLLVL.

The chain has TRBV5-6 and TRBJ2-3; no definite D call. V was shortened by 2 bases and J by 4 bases, with 11 bases between the two germline ends. The CDR3 is 14 residues long. CDR1 and CDR2 (germline): SGHDT, YYEEEE. This CDR3 reads CASSFPRAPDTQYF. CDR3 coding DNA: TGTGCCAGCAGCTTTCCAAGGGCCCCAGATACGCAGTATTTT.

The table lists this clonotype with a few counts. This rearrangement joins TRBV30 to TRBJ2-2, with a tentative D call TRBD1 (6 bases). V was trimmed by 3 bases and J by 6 bases, leaving 8 bases between them. CDR1 is GTSNPN and CDR2 is SVGIG in the germline V gene (reference sequence). This CDR3 is built from 12 residues. The CDR3 loop reads CAWRHRAGELFF. The CDR3 coding sequence is TGTGCCTGGAGGCACAGGGCCGGGGAGCTGTTTTTT.

This chain connects TRBV7-9 to TRBJ1-1; tentatively, D is TRBD1 (5 bases). Between the trimmed V and J ends, which lost 5 bases and 4 bases, there was a span of 17 bases. The CDR3 spans 15 residues. CDR1 is SEHNR and CDR2 is FQNEAQ in the germline V gene (reference sequence). The CDR3 bases are TGTGCCAGCAGCCCCCGGGGGGGGATGGGCACTGAAGCTTTCTTT. Translation gives CASSPRGGMGTEAFF.

The chain is built from TRBV11-2 and TRBJ2-7, with 10 bases identical to TRBD2. V trimming: 5 bases; J trimming: 1 base; junction bases outside the gene matches: 5. The CDR3 loop spans 15 amino acids. Germline CDR1 is SGHAT and CDR2 is FQNNGV. The CDR3 is CASSPRLAGSYEQYF. CDR3 coding DNA: TGTGCCAGCAGCCCCAGACTAGCGGGTTCCTACGAGCAGTACTTC. The whole variable domain, filled in from reference TRBV11-2 and TRBJ2-7, reads EAGVAQSPRYKIIEKRQSVAFWCNPISGHATLYWYQQILGQGPKLLIQFQNNGVVDDSQLPKDRFSAERLKGVDSTLKIQPAKLEDSAVYLCASSPRLAGSYEQYFGPGTRLTVT.

The V and J genes are TRBV6-2 or TRBV6-3 and TRBJ2-7; the D is unclear. CDR1 and CDR2 (germline): MNHEY, SVGEGT. CDR3 length: 16 amino acids. The V gene lost 6 bases and the J gene lost 6 bases, with 24 bases spanning the gap. The DNA for the CDR3 is TGTGCCAGCAGCCCAATTTTAGCTATCGGAGCCATCGAGCAGTACTTC. This gives the protein CASSPILAIGAIEQYF.

This sequence joins TRBV7-2 and TRBJ1-3; unclear D gene. This CDR3 is built from 13 residues. Germline V gene lookup returns CDR1 SGHTA and CDR2 FQGNSA. The V gene lost 5 bases and the J gene lost 4 bases, with 9 bases spanning the gap. CDR3 residues: CASSPSIGNTIYF. The CDR3 bases are TGTGCCAGCAGCCCGTCTATCGGAAACACCATATATTTT. The whole variable domain, filled in from reference TRBV7-2 and TRBJ1-3, reads GAGVSQSPSNKVTEKGKDVELRCDPISGHTALYWYRQSLGQGLEFLIYFQGNSAPDKSGLPSDRFSAERTGGSVSTLTIQRTQQEDSAVYLCASSPSIGNTIYFGEGSWLTVV.

The chain has TRBV4-1 and TRBJ2-7; 8 positions match TRBD1. With V trimmed by 4 bases and J by 5 bases, 7 bases remained unmatched. This CDR3 is 14 amino acids long. CDR1 is MGHRA, CDR2 YSYEKL, per germline. This CDR3 is CASSPGQGKDEQYF. CDR3 nucleotide sequence: TGCGCCAGCAGCCCCGGACAGGGAAAGGACGAGCAGTACTTC.

This clonotype was counted only a few times. The rearrangement links TRBV7-9 to TRBJ2-2; 9 bases map to TRBD2. This CDR3 spans 17 amino acids. After removal of 7 bases from V and 4 bases from J, the junction contained 13 bases not matched to a gene. Germline CDR1 SEHNR, CDR2 FQNEAQ (reference sequence). In DNA form, the CDR3 reads TGTGCCAGCACCAATGGAAGAGCGGGGGGAAGCACCGGGGAGCTGTTTTTT. Translating gives CASTNGRAGGSTGELFF.

The V and J genes are TRBV14 and TRBJ2-3; 8 bases map to TRBD2. Per germline, CDR1 SGHDN and CDR2 FVKESK. Germline trimming cut 3 bases from V and 4 bases from J; bases unmatched to any gene: 18. The CDR3 contains 19 residues. CDR3 sequence (DNA): TGTGCCAGCAGCCAGACAATTAGCGGGGTCGGCGGGGTTCCAGATACGCAGTATTTT. Residues: CASSQTISGVGGVPDTQYF.

This clonotype occurred a few times. The J gene is TRBJ2-1, the V gene TRBV28; a possible D gene is TRBD2 (5 bases). V shed 4 bases and J shed 7 bases, with 17 bases lying between them. The CDR3 consists of 15 residues. Germline lookup yields CDR1 MDHEN and CDR2 SYDVKM. The CDR3: CASSSPPLAENEQFF. The CDR3 DNA is TGTGCCAGCAGTTCCCCACCTCTAGCCGAGAATGAGCAGTTCTTC.

The rearrangement links TRBV5-1 to TRBJ2-3; D call uncertain. Germline V lookup: CDR1 SGHRS, CDR2 YFSETQ. Trimming cost V 3 bases and J 4 bases, with 12 bases left between them. CDR3 length: 14 residues. This CDR3 is CASSSIGTADTQYF. CDR3 in DNA: TGCGCCAGCAGCTCAATCGGCACTGCAGATACGCAGTATTTT.

This clonotype was seen a few times. This chain uses TRBV12-3 or TRBV12-4 with TRBJ2-2, with 13 bases that match TRBD2. CDR3 size: 17 residues. The trim removed 7 bases at V and 7 bases at J, leaving 12 bases unmatched. The CDR3 reads CASTQTSGGPSDGELFF. DNA of the CDR3: TGTGCCAGCACCCAGACTAGCGGGGGGCCCTCGGACGGGGAGCTGTTTTTT.

The rearrangement links TRBV5-1 to TRBJ1-4; tentatively, D is TRBD1 (6 bases). CDR1 and CDR2 from the germline V gene are SGHRS and YFSETQ. The length of the CDR3 is 15 residues. Trimming took 4 bases from V and 4 from J, leaving 14 bases between them. The CDR3 loop is CASSGQGLSNEKLFF. The CDR3 region has the DNA TGCGCCAGCAGCGGGCAGGGGCTCAGTAATGAAAAACTGTTTTTT.

V and J are TRBV2 and TRBJ2-1; the match to TRBD1 covers 7 bases. The CDR3 sequence is 12 residues long. Germline assignment: CDR1 SNHLY and CDR2 FYNNEI. Losses at the gene ends were 4 bases for V and 12 bases for J; bases not matched to a gene: 6. CDR3 protein: CASSADRAWQFF. The CDR3 DNA is TGTGCCAGCAGTGCCGACAGGGCGTGGCAGTTCTTC.

This clonotype showed up just a few times. CDR3 nucleotide sequence: TGCGCCAGCAGCCAAGATTATACGGACACTGAAGCTTTCTTT. Translating gives CASSQDYTDTEAFF. This chain uses TRBV4-3 with TRBJ1-1; D remains unclear. This CDR3 comprises 14 residues. V dropped 0 bases and J dropped 3 bases, with 8 bases sitting between them. CDR1 and CDR2 (germline): LGHNA, YSLEER.

The rearrangement joins TRBV13 to TRBJ1-4; TRBD1 matches at 7 bases. After removal of 1 base from V and 6 bases from J, the junction contained 2 bases not matched to a gene. CDR1 is PRHDT, CDR2 FYEKMQ, per germline (reference sequence). This CDR3 contains 14 residues. The CDR3 protein is CASSLVGTDEKLFF. For the CDR3, the DNA is TGTGCCAGCAGCTTAGTTGGGACAGATGAAAAACTGTTTTTT.

The chain combines TRBV5-1 with TRBJ2-1, with D possibly being TRBD2 (7 bases). V lost 4 bases and J 0 bases, leaving 11 bases between the germline ends. The CDR3 consists of 15 residues. Germline V gives CDR1 SGHRS, CDR2 YFSETQ. CDR3 in DNA: TGCGCCAGCAGCAAGGGGGGGCGCTCCTACAATGAGCAGTTCTTC. This translates into CASSKGGRSYNEQFF.

This clonotype was seen a handful of times. The V and J genes are TRBV9 and TRBJ2-1; D perhaps matches TRBD1 (6 bases). V shed 4 bases and J shed 3 bases, with 17 bases lying between them. This CDR3 is 16 amino acids long. Germline CDR1 and CDR2: SGDLS and YYNGEE. CDR3 nucleotides: TGTGCCAGCAGCCCCTACAGGGAATTGGTCTACAATGAGCAGTTCTTC. It yields the protein CASSPYRELVYNEQFF. The variable domain in full, with the rest retrieved from reference TRBV9 and TRBJ2-1, is DSGVTQTPKHLITATGQRVTLRCSPRSGDLSVYWYQQSLDQGLQFLIQYYNGEERAKGNILERFSAQQFPDLHSELNLSSLELGDSALYFCASSPYRELVYNEQFFGPGTRLTVL.

The sample holds a few counts of this clonotype. The DNA for the CDR3 is TGTGCCAGCAGTGAAACAGGGGACCAGCCCCAGCATTTT. Translating it yields CASSETGDQPQHF. The chain uses TRBV6-1 and TRBJ1-5, with 7 bases aligning to TRBD1. The CDR3 consists of 13 residues. The germline V gene encodes CDR1 MNHNS and CDR2 SASEGT. V was clipped by 2 bases and J by 7 bases; unmatched bases: 2.

This clonotype appeared a few times. The chain is built from TRBV18 and TRBJ1-1; D unresolved. This CDR3 is built from 13 residues. Germline CDR1 is KGHSH and CDR2 is LQKENI. Trimming removed 6 bases from V and 1 base from J, with 9 bases in between. The CDR3 nucleotides read TGTGCCAGCTCTGAGAGTTCGAACACTGAAGCTTTCTTT. As protein: CASSESSNTEAFF.

V is TRBV20-1 and J is TRBJ2-3; unclear D gene. The V gene lost 6 bases and the J gene lost 6 bases, with 22 bases spanning the gap. CDR1 and CDR2 (germline): DFQATT, SNEGSKA (reference sequence). The CDR3 extends over 15 amino acids. CDR3 amino acids: CSAPEQTRSWDTQYF. Here the CDR3 DNA reads TGCAGTGCACCGGAACAGACGCGAAGCTGGGATACGCAGTATTTT.

This clonotype occurred a few times. V and J are TRBV25-1 and TRBJ1-5, with a possible D match to TRBD1 (5 bases). Germline V gene data show CDR1 as MGHDK and CDR2 as SYGVNS. The CDR3 has 16 amino acids. V lost 3 bases and J 2 bases, leaving 14 bases between the germline ends. The CDR3: CASSDGGGGGNQPQHF. The DNA for the CDR3 is TGTGCCAGCAGTGATGGCGGGGGGGGTGGCAATCAGCCCCAGCATTTT.

The chain recombines TRBV5-6 with TRBJ2-5; D assignment may be TRBD1 or TRBD2 (6 bases each). The CDR3 loop spans 14 amino acids. Germline CDR1 SGHDT, CDR2 YYEEEE. V dropped 4 bases and J dropped 9 bases, with 19 bases sitting between them. The CDR3 nucleotides are TGTGCCAGCAGCCGGGGGCACCTCAGGGAGTCCCAGTACTTC. This codes for CASSRGHLRESQYF.

The V and J genes are TRBV12-3 or TRBV12-4 and TRBJ2-7; 7 nucleotides align to TRBD1. This CDR3 has 13 residues. V dropped 6 bases and J dropped 6; count of bases not matched to a gene: 8. The CDR3 loop reads CASRLTGSVEQYF. CDR3 coding DNA: TGTGCCAGCAGACTGACAGGGTCGGTCGAGCAGTACTTC.

The J gene is TRBJ2-3, the V gene TRBV6-1; 8 bases fit TRBD1. Germline loops: CDR1 MNHNS, CDR2 SASEGT. V was pared by 6 bases and J by 5 bases, with 7 bases of the junction left unmatched. The length of the CDR3 is 14 residues. The CDR3 protein is CASSPWTGRDTQYF. The DNA for the CDR3 is TGTGCCAGCAGCCCGTGGACAGGGAGAGATACGCAGTATTTT.